These 22 T cell receptor beta chains share one sample of origin, sequenced in a study of tumor T cells in aggressive B-cell lymphoma. Only in-frame clones appear in the TCRdb table, and some are missing; sequencing was by immunoSEQ multiplex PCR. The table shows some 400 clones, with around 90% occurring only once. The specimen sequenced was tumor tissue. The receptors were sampled from an adult with diffuse large B cell lymphoma.

This chain links TRBV16 with TRBJ1-2; D not resolved. The germline CDR1 and CDR2 sequences are KGHSY and FQNENV. The V and J ends lost 6 bases and 3 bases respectively, with 23 bases between them. There are 17 residues in the CDR3. Here the CDR3 reads CASSDETFRSVDYGYTF. CDR3 DNA sequence: TGTGCCAGCAGTGATGAGACCTTTCGGAGCGTCGACTATGGCTACACCTTC.

In this sample, this clone turned up once. The chain couples TRBV4-1 to TRBJ2-2; 12 bases align to TRBD2. V shed 0 bases, J shed 6 bases, and the junction held 8 bases outside the gene matches. The CDR3 totals 18 residues. From germline, CDR1 is MGHRA and CDR2 YSYEKL. The CDR3 region has the DNA TGCGCCAGCAGCCAAGATCGCCTAGCGGGAGGGACCGCCGGGGAGCTGTTTTTT. Translating it yields CASSQDRLAGGTAGELFF.

This clone was detected once. V usage is TRBV29-1 and J usage is TRBJ2-1, with a tentative D call TRBD2 (6 bases). This CDR3 spans 16 amino acids. Germline assignment: CDR1 SQVTM and CDR2 ANQGSEA. Trimming took off 2 bases at V and 8 bases at J, with 22 bases between the two ends. CDR3 residues: CSVEPGLARRVDEQFF. The CDR3 bases are TGCAGCGTTGAACCTGGGCTAGCGCGGAGAGTCGATGAGCAGTTCTTC.

The CDR3 loop is CASSDLNSYNSPLHF. The CDR3 bases are TGTGCCAGCAGTGATTTAAACTCCTATAATTCACCCCTCCACTTT. This rearrangement joins TRBV6-1 to TRBJ1-6, with D unresolved. Trimming took 3 bases from V and 0 from J, leaving 6 bases between them. Germline V CDR1 and CDR2: MNHNS, SASEGT. The CDR3 runs to 15 residues.

This rearrangement joins TRBV4-1 to TRBJ2-5, with TRBD2 matching 8 bases. Near its end, the DNA agrees better with TRBJ2-7, so the J call may be wrong. Looked up from germline, CDR1 is MGHRA and CDR2 is YSYEKL. The CDR3 contains 14 residues. The CDR3 here is CASSQERGVYEQYF. The DNA for the CDR3 is TGCGCCAGCAGCCAAGAGCGGGGGGTGTACGAGCAGTACTTC.

The genes are TRBV19 and TRBJ1-1; maybe TRBD1 (6 bases). Germline V gene sequence: CDR1 LNHDA, CDR2 SQIVND (reference sequence). V lost 10 bases and J 3 bases, leaving 18 bases between the germline ends. The CDR3 runs 14 residues. The CDR3 region is CATGARGAYTEAFF. The CDR3 nucleotides read TGTGCCACGGGGGCACGGGGGGCTTACACTGAAGCTTTCTTT.

This clone was found a few times. The gene calls are TRBV6-5 and TRBJ1-6; the match to TRBD1 covers 7 bases. The V segment lost 2 bases and the J segment 10 bases; nucleotides outside the gene matches: 8. The CDR3 has 15 residues. In germline, CDR1 is MNHEY, CDR2 SVGAGI. This CDR3 is CASSYEGTVRSPLHF. CDR3 in DNA: TGTGCCAGCAGTTACGAGGGGACAGTGAGATCACCCCTCCACTTT.

This chain uses TRBV29-1 with TRBJ2-7, with a weak D call TRBD2 (6 bases). This CDR3 is built from 13 residues. Trimming pared 7 bases from V and 4 bases from J, leaving 17 bases between. Germline V gene data show CDR1 as SQVTM and CDR2 as ANQGSEA. CDR3 nucleotide sequence: TGCAGCGCCGGGGGTGGGAGCGGTTACGAGCAGTACTTC. Its translation is CSAGGGSGYEQYF.

The chain carries TRBV5-1 and TRBJ2-7, with D tentatively TRBD2 (6 bases). The CDR3 runs to 15 residues. Trimming left V 0 bases short and J 2 bases short, with 12 bases between. CDR1 is SGHRS and CDR2 is YFSETQ in the germline V gene. CDR3 coding DNA: TGCGCCAGCAGCTTGGGGGCGGGGATTACCTACGAGCAGTACTTC. Protein product: CASSLGAGITYEQYF.

The chain is built from TRBV4-2 and TRBJ2-5; 13 nucleotides agree with TRBD2. This CDR3 has 17 amino acids. CDR1 is LGHNA and CDR2 is YNFKEQ in the germline V gene. J gave up 2 bases and V 4 bases, and 7 bases lay outside the gene matches. The CDR3 DNA is TGTGCCAGCAGCCCCCGACTAGCGGGGGGCAGACAAGAGACCCAGTACTTC. Its translation: CASSPRLAGGRQETQYF.

J is TRBJ2-5 and V is TRBV7-9; TRBD1 is a possible D gene (6 bases). The germline V gene encodes CDR1 SEHNR and CDR2 FQNEAQ (reference sequence). This CDR3 is 16 amino acids long. Trimming stripped 1 base from V and 7 bases from J, with 19 bases between. The CDR3 is CASSLVPGEISGTQYF. DNA for the CDR3: TGTGCCAGCAGCTTAGTTCCAGGGGAAATATCTGGGACCCAGTACTTC.

The chain has TRBV4-1 and TRBJ2-5; no clear D gene. Trimming stripped 2 bases from V and 8 bases from J, with 9 bases between. The CDR3 length is 12 residues. The V gene's germline CDR1 is MGHRA and CDR2 YSYEKL. The CDR3 loop reads CASSQNSETQYF. CDR3 coding DNA: TGCGCCAGCAGCCAAAATTCAGAAACCCAGTACTTC.

The chain has TRBV5-1 and TRBJ2-7; TRBD2 matches 10 bases. The CDR3 runs 15 residues. Per the germline V gene, CDR1 is SGHRS and CDR2 is YFSETQ. Losses at the gene ends were 0 bases for V and 4 bases for J; bases not matched to a gene: 4. CDR3 protein: CASSLVGTSEYEQYF. The DNA for the CDR3 is TGCGCCAGCAGCTTGGTTGGGACTAGCGAGTACGAGCAGTACTTC.

As to this clone: This specimen includes other DNA sequences encoding the same CDR3. The rearrangement uses TRBV15 and TRBJ1-1, with D maybe TRBD1 (5 bases). This CDR3 has 15 amino acids. Germline V gene sequence: CDR1 LNHNV, CDR2 YYDKDF (reference sequence). The ends were cut back, 0 bases at V and 1 base at J, with 9 bases in the middle. The CDR3 protein is CATSRDSGGNTEAFF. In DNA, the CDR3 is TGTGCCACCAGCAGAGATTCGGGGGGGAACACTGAAGCTTTCTTT. The full variable domain, with the rest looked up from reference TRBV15 and TRBJ1-1, is DAMVIQNPRYQVTQFGKPVTLSCSQTLNHNVMYWYQQKSSQAPKLLFHYYDKDFNNEADTPDNFQSRRPNTSFCFLDIRSPGLGDTAMYLCATSRDSGGNTEAFFGQGTRLTVV.

J is TRBJ2-3 and V is TRBV4-3, with 10 bases matching TRBD2. From germline, CDR1 is LGHNA and CDR2 YSLEER. The CDR3 extends over 17 amino acids. With 0 bases clipped from V and 3 bases from J, the junction kept 6 bases outside the gene matches. CDR3 in amino acids: CASSQDPSGGVTDTQYF. The CDR3 coding sequence is TGCGCCAGCAGCCAAGATCCCAGCGGGGGGGTGACAGATACGCAGTATTTT.

In its sample, this clone was seen once. Its ends do not fully match the called genes, so a read error is possible. This sample includes further DNA sequences coding for the same CDR3. The rearrangement joins TRBV4-2 to TRBJ2-5; 13 bases fit TRBD2. Germline V gene data show CDR1 as LGHNA and CDR2 as YNFKEQ. This CDR3 has 16 amino acids. Here the CDR3 DNA reads TGTGCCAGTAGCCAAGGGACTAGCGGGGTCCAAGAGACCCAGTACTTC. Protein: CASSQGTSGVQETQYF.

The V gene is TRBV25-1, the J gene TRBJ2-5; D gene uncertain. V was shortened by 2 bases and J by 0 bases, with 13 bases between the two germline ends. Germline assignment: CDR1 MGHDK and CDR2 SYGVNS. The CDR3 is 16 residues long. The CDR3 nucleotides read TGTGCCAGCAGTGAAGACCTCGACTTTTACCAAGAGACCCAGTACTTC. This sequence encodes CASSEDLDFYQETQYF.

This sequence joins TRBV7-2 and TRBJ1-2; 11 nucleotides line up with TRBD1. The trim removed 5 bases at V and 6 bases at J, leaving 8 bases unmatched. The CDR3 spans 15 residues. Per germline, CDR1 SGHTA and CDR2 FQGNSA. The CDR3 spells CASSPYGQGADGYTF. The CDR3 DNA follows: TGTGCCAGCAGCCCGTACGGACAGGGGGCCGATGGCTACACCTTC.

By share of the sample, this clone is hyperexpanded (1% or more). The chain recombines TRBV7-9 with TRBJ2-4; TRBD2 matches at 11 bases. V lost 4 bases and J lost 8; bases outside the gene matches: 10. Germline V gene data show CDR1 as SEHNR and CDR2 as FQNEAQ (reference sequence). The CDR3 is 16 residues long. The CDR3 DNA follows: TGTGCCAGCAGCTCCAGACTAGCGGGATCTAACCACATTCAGTACTTC. Its protein product is CASSSRLAGSNHIQYF.

The rearrangement links TRBV19 to TRBJ2-3; D possibly corresponds to TRBD2 (5 bases). Trimming removed 3 bases at V and 0 bases at J, with 13 bases between. Germline assignment: CDR1 LNHDA and CDR2 SQIVND (reference sequence). The CDR3 is made up of 16 amino acids. DNA for the CDR3: TGTGCCAGTAGTATTGGGCCCGGCGGGAGCACAGATACGCAGTATTTT. This codes for CASSIGPGGSTDTQYF.

In DNA, the CDR3 is TGTGCCAGTAGTATAAGCGGTTCCGGAAACACCATATATTTT. Protein: CASSISGSGNTIYF. The chain couples TRBV19 to TRBJ1-3; unclear D gene. Germline values: CDR1 LNHDA, CDR2 SQIVND (reference sequence). Trimming stripped 2 bases from V and 4 bases from J, with 9 bases between. The CDR3 contains 14 residues.

V is TRBV6-1 and J is TRBJ2-5, with D possibly TRBD1 on 6 matching bases. Germline V CDR1 and CDR2: MNHNS, SASEGT. V shed 6 bases and J shed 0 bases, with 14 bases lying between them. The CDR3 is 15 amino acids. This CDR3 is CASSDLRDNQETQYF. The CDR3 DNA follows: TGTGCCAGCAGCGACCTCCGGGACAACCAAGAGACCCAGTACTTC.